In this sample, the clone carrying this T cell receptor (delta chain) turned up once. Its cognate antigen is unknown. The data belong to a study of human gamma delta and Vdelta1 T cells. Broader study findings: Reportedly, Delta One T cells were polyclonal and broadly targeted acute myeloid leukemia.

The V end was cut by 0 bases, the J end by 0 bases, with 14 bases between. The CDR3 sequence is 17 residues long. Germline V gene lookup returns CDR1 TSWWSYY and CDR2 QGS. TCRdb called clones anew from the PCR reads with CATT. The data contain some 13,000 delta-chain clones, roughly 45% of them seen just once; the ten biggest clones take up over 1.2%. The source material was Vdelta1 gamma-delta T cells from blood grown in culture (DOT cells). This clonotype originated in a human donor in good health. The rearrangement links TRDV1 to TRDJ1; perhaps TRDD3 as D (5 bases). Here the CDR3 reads CALGELVLGPYTDKLIF. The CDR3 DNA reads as TGTGCTCTTGGGGAACTAGTGTTGGGGCCATACACCGATAAACTCATCTTT.